This entry describes one T cell receptor (beta chain). The CDR3 has 11 amino acids. Per the germline V gene, CDR1 is SGHRS and CDR2 is YFSETQ. Between the trimmed V and J ends, which lost 0 bases and 5 bases, there was a span of 3 bases. Following RNA extraction, reverse transcription yielded cDNA that acted as the sequencing template. The repertoire was sequenced with immunoSEQ multiplex PCR; TCRdb's copy has only in-frame clones and lacks some. Of 110,000 to 150,000 clones listed, 54% are singletons. Treatment noted: oral pan-JAK inhibitor, 5-10 mg twice daily. This record comes from a study of CD8+ T cells in alopecia areata.

This receptor was identified in a human donor with alopecia areata. The input for sequencing was CD8+ T cells sorted from blood, taken at week 4, from a patient treated with tofacitinib. This chain joins TRBV5-1 and TRBJ2-7, with D uncertain. The CDR3 DNA reads as TGCGCCAGCAGCTTGGGCCACGAGCAGTACTTC. Protein: CASSLGHEQYF.